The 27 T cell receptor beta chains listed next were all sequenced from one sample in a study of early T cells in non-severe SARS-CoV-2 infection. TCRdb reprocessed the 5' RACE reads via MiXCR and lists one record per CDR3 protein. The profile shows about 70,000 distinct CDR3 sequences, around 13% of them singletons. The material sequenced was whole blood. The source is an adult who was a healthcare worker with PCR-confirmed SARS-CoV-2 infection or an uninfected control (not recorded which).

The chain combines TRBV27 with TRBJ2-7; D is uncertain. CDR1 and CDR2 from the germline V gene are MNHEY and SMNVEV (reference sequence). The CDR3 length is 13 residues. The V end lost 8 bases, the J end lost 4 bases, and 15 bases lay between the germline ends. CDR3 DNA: TGTGCCAGCGGATCCGGGTCCCGTTACGAGCAGTACTTC. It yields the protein CASGSGSRYEQYF.

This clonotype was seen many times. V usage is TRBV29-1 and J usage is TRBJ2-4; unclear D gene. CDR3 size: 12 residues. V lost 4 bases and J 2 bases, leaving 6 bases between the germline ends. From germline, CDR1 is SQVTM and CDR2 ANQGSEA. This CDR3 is CSVAITKNIQYF. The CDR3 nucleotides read TGCAGCGTTGCCATAACCAAAAACATTCAGTACTTC.

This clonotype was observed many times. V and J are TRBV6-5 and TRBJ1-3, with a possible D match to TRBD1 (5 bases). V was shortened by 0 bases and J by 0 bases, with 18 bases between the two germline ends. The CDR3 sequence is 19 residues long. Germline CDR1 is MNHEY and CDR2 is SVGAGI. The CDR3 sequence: CASSYSMPGPTSSGNTIYF. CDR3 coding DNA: TGTGCCAGCAGTTACTCGATGCCGGGACCCACTAGCTCTGGAAACACCATATATTTT.

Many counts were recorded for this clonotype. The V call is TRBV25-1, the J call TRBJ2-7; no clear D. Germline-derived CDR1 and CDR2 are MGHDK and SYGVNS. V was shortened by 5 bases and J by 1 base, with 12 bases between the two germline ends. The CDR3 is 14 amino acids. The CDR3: CASSPELLSYEQYF. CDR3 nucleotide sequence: TGTGCCAGCAGTCCCGAACTCTTATCCTACGAGCAGTACTTC.

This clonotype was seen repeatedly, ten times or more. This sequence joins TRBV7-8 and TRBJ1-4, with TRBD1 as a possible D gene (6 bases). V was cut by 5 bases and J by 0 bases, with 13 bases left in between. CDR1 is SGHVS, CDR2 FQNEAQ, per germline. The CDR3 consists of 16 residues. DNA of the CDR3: TGTGCCAGCAGCGTCGTTGGGGGCGCAACTAATGAAAAACTGTTTTTT. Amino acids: CASSVVGGATNEKLFF.

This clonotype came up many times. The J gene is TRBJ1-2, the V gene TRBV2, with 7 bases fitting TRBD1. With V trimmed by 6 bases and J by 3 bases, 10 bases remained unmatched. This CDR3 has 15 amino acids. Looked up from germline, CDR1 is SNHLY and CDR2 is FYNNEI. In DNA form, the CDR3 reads TGTGCCAGCAGCAGACCAAGGACAGGCTACTATGGCTACACCTTC. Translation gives CASSRPRTGYYGYTF.

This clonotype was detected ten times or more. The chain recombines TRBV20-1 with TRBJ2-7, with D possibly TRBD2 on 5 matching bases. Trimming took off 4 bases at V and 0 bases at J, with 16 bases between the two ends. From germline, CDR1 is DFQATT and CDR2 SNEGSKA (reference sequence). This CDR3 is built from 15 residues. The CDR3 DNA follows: TGCAGTGCTACCGGGGTTGCCGTGAACTCCTACGAGCAGTACTTC. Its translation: CSATGVAVNSYEQYF.

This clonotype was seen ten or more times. CDR3 in amino acids: CASSSTGLGNEQFF. CDR3 sequence (DNA): TGTGCCAGCAGCTCTACAGGGTTGGGGAATGAGCAGTTCTTC. The chain carries TRBV7-9 and TRBJ2-1; possible D gene TRBD1, 6 bases. The germline V and J ends were trimmed by 4 bases and 7 bases, with 14 bases remaining between them. This CDR3 has 14 amino acids. Looked up from germline, CDR1 is SEHNR and CDR2 is FQNEAQ (reference sequence).

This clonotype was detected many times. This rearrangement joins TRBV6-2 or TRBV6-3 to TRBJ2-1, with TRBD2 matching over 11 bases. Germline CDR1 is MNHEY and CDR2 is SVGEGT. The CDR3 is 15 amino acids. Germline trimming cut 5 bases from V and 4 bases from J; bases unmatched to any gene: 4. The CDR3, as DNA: TGTGCCAGCAGTCCCACTAGCGGGAGTTACAATGAGCAGTTCTTC. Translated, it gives CASSPTSGSYNEQFF.

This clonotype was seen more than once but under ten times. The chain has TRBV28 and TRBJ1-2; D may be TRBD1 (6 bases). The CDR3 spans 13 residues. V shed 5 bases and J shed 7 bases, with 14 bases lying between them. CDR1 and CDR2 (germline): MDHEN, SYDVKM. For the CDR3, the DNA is TGTGCCAGCAGTCCCCCAGGGGACATTGGCTACACCTTC. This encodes CASSPPGDIGYTF.

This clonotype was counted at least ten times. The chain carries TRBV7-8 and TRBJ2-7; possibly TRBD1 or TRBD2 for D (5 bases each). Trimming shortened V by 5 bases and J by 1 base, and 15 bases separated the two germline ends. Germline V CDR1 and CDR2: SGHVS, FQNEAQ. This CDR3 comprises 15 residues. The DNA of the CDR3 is TGTGCCAGCAGCAATGGGACGCGATCTTCCTACGAGCAGTACTTC. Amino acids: CASSNGTRSSYEQYF.

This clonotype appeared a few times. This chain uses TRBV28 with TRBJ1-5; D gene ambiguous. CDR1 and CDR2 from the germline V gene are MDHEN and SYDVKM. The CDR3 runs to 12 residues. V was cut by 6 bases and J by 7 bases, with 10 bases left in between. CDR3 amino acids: CASRLDAQPQHF. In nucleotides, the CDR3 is TGTGCCAGCAGACTCGACGCCCAGCCCCAGCATTTT.

The CDR3 loop is CASSSSFVYQYF. CDR3 sequence (DNA): TGCGCCAGCAGCTCTTCCTTTGTGTATCAGTACTTC. This chain joins TRBV5-1 and TRBJ2-7; D not resolved. V was clipped by 3 bases and J by 10 bases, with 14 bases between them. CDR1 SGHRS and CDR2 YFSETQ come from the germline V gene. This CDR3 is built from 12 residues.

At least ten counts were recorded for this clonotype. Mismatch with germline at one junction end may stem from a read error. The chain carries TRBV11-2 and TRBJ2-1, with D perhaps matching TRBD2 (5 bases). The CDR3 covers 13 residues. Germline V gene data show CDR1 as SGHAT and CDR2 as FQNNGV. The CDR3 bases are TGTGCCAGCAGCTTAGTGGCTCAGGAGGCCCGGGGCTTC. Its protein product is CASSLVAQEARGF.

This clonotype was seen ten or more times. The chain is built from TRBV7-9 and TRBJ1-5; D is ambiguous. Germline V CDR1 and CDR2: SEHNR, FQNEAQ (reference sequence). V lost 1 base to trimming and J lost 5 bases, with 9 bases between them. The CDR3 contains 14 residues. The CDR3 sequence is CASSLEAGDQPQHF. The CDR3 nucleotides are TGTGCCAGCAGCTTAGAGGCCGGAGATCAGCCCCAGCATTTT. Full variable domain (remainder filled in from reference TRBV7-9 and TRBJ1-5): DTGVSQNPRHKITKRGQNVTFRCDPISEHNRLYWYRQTLGQGPEFLTYFQNEAQLEKSRLLSDRFSAERPKGSFSTLEIQRTEQGDSAMYLCASSLEAGDQPQHFGDGTRLSIL.

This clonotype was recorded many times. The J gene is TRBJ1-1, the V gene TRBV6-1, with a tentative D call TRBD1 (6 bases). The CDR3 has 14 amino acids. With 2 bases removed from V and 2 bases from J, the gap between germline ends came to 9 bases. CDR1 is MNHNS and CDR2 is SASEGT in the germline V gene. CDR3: CASSEMTGNTEAFF. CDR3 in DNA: TGTGCCAGCAGTGAAATGACAGGCAACACTGAAGCTTTCTTT.

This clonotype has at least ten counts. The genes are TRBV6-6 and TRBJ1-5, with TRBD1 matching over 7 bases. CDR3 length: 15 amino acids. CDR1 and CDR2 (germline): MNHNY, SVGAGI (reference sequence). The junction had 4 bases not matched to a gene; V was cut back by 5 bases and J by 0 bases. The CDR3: CASSTTGPSNQPQHF. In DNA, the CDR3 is TGTGCCAGCAGTACGACAGGGCCTAGCAATCAGCCCCAGCATTTT.

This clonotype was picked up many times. The CDR3 DNA reads TGTGCCAGCAGTTACCGTATCCATGACACCCGCACAGATACGCAGTATTTT. This encodes CASSYRIHDTRTDTQYF. The chain joins TRBV6-5 to TRBJ2-3; D unclear. The CDR3 spans 17 residues. V shed 2 bases and J shed 1 base, with 16 bases lying between them. Per the germline V gene, CDR1 is MNHEY and CDR2 is SVGAGI.

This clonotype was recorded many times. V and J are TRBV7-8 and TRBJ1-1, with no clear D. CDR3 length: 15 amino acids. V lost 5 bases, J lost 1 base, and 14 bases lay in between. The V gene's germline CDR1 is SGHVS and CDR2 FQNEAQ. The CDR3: CASSTESPANTEAFF. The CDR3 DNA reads TGTGCCAGCAGCACCGAATCCCCAGCGAACACTGAAGCTTTCTTT. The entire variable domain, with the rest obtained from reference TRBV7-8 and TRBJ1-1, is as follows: GAGVSQSPRYKVAKRGQDVALRCDPISGHVSLFWYQQALGQGPEFLTYFQNEAQLDKSGLPSDRFFAERPEGSVSTLKIQRTQQEDSAVYLCASSTESPANTEAFFGQGTRLTVV.

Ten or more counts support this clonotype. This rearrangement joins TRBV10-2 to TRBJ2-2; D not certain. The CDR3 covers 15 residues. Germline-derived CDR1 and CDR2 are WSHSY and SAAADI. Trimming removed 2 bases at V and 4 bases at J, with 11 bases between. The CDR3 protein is CASSEAPRSTGELFF. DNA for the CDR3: TGCGCCAGCAGTGAGGCCCCTCGGAGCACCGGGGAGCTGTTTTTT.

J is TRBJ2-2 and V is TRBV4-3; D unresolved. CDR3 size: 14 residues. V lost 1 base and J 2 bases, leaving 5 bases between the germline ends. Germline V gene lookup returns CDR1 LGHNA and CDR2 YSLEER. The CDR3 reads CASSQARNTGELFF. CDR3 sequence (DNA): TGCGCCAGCAGCCAAGCCAGAAACACCGGGGAGCTGTTTTTT.

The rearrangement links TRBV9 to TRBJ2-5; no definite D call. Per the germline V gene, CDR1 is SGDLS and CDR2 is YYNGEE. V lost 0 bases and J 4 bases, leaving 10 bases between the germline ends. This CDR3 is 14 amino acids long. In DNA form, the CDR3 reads TGTGCCAGCAGCGTAGGTCCCGGGTTAGAGACCCAGTACTTC. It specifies CASSVGPGLETQYF.

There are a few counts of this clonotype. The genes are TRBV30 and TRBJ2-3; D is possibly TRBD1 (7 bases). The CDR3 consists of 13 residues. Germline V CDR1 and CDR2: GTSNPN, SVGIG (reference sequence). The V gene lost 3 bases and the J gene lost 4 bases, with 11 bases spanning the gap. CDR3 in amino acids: CAWSPGGSDTQYF. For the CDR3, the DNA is TGTGCCTGGAGCCCAGGGGGGTCAGATACGCAGTATTTT.

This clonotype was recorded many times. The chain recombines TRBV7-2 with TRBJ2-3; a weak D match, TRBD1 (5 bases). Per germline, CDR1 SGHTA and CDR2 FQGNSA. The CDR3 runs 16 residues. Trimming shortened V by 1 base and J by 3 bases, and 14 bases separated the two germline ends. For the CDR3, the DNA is TGTGCCAGCAGCTTAGAGAGCAGGGTTATAACAGATACGCAGTATTTT. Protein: CASSLESRVITDTQYF.

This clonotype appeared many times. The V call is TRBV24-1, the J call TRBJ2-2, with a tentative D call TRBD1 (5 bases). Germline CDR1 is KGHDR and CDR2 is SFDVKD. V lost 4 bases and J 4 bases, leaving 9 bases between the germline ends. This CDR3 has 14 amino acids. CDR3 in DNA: TGTGCCACCAGTGACACTGACAGCACCGGGGAGCTGTTTTTT. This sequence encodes CATSDTDSTGELFF.

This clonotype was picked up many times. The CDR3 nucleotides read TGTGCCAGCAGTTACGAGTCTAGACTCTACGAGCAGTACTTC. Translation gives CASSYESRLYEQYF. The chain carries TRBV6-6 and TRBJ2-7, with D hard to call. Trimming pared 2 bases from V and 3 bases from J, leaving 11 bases between. The CDR3 covers 14 residues. Germline V CDR1 and CDR2: MNHNY, SVGAGI (reference sequence).

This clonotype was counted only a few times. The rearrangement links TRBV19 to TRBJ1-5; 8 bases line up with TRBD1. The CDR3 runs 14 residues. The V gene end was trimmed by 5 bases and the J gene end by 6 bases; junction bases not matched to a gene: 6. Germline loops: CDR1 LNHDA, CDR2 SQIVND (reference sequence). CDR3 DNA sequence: TGTGCCAGTAGTTCTACAGGGGGAGGTCAGCCCCAGCATTTT. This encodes CASSSTGGGQPQHF.